These 18 T cell receptor beta chains were all obtained from the same sample, sequenced in a study of shared clonotypes between healthy human individuals. Using immunoSEQ multiplex PCR, the repertoire was profiled, and TCRdb retains in-frame clones only, with some absent. The table shows about 2.1 million clones, with 90% to 95% occurring only once. Naive CD8 cells lacked CD45RO and underwent positive selection for CCR7, leaving out terminally differentiated effector memory CD45RA+ cells. Sequencing was performed on naive CD8+ T cells from PBMCs. The receptors here all came from a man between 18 and 35 years old in good health. Some clones in this sample may be carry-over from other donors' samples.

This clone showed up just once. This chain joins TRBV29-1 and TRBJ2-1; TRBD2 aligns across 8 bases. The CDR3 spans 15 residues. The V segment lost 7 bases and the J segment 7 bases; nucleotides outside the gene matches: 15. The germline CDR1 and CDR2 sequences are SQVTM and ANQGSEA. Here the CDR3 DNA reads TGCAGCGCTGCGACTAGCGCCACAGCGTTAAATGAGCAGTTCTTC. Translation: CSAATSATALNEQFF.

The chain recombines TRBV28 with TRBJ2-3; D may be TRBD2 (6 bases). Per germline, CDR1 MDHEN and CDR2 SYDVKM. V gave up 8 bases and J gave up 3 bases, with 15 bases separating them. The CDR3 is made up of 14 amino acids. The CDR3 here is CASQAGSPTDTQYF. DNA of the CDR3: TGTGCCAGCCAAGCCGGGAGTCCTACAGATACGCAGTATTTT.

This rearrangement joins TRBV15 to TRBJ2-5; 7 positions agree with TRBD1. Germline V gene sequence: CDR1 LNHNV, CDR2 YYDKDF (reference sequence). V trimming: 0 bases; J trimming: 2 bases; junction bases outside the gene matches: 9. The CDR3 has 17 residues. CDR3 nucleotide sequence: TGTGCCACCAGCAGAGATTTGACAGGGAATGCTCAAGAGACCCAGTACTTC. It codes for CATSRDLTGNAQETQYF.

The chain has TRBV23-1 and TRBJ2-7, with a weak D call TRBD2 (6 bases). TRBV23-1 is sorted into the ORF group, with uncertain function. The CDR3 is made up of 15 amino acids. V lost 2 bases, J lost 3 bases, and 14 bases lay in between. The CDR3 DNA follows: TGCGCCAGCAGTCAAACTGAGACGGACTACTACGAGCAGTACTTC. This sequence encodes CASSQTETDYYEQYF.

This chain uses TRBV15 with TRBJ2-7; either TRBD1 or TRBD2 may fit D (5 bases each). Trimming took 5 bases from V and 2 from J, leaving 13 bases between them. CDR3 size: 14 residues. Germline CDR1 is LNHNV and CDR2 is YYDKDF (reference sequence). CDR3 amino acids: CATSRAGTAYEQYF. Written as DNA, the CDR3 is TGTGCCACCAGCCGGGCAGGGACGGCCTACGAGCAGTACTTC.

This clone has a single count. The gene calls are TRBV27 and TRBJ2-2, with D perhaps TRBD2 (5 bases). V was shortened by 2 bases and J by 4 bases, with 8 bases between the two germline ends. This CDR3 region has 14 residues. Germline assignment: CDR1 MNHEY and CDR2 SMNVEV (reference sequence). The CDR3 nucleotides are TGTGCCAGCAGTTTAGAGGGTGTCACCGGGGAGCTGTTTTTT. It encodes CASSLEGVTGELFF.

This chain joins TRBV2 and TRBJ1-5; D may be TRBD1 (5 bases). The germline gives CDR1 SNHLY, CDR2 FYNNEI. The CDR3 consists of 14 residues. V lost 5 bases, J lost 4 bases, and 12 bases lay in between. The CDR3 reads CASSQGLRNQPQHF. The DNA for the CDR3 is TGTGCCAGCAGTCAGGGACTAAGGAATCAGCCCCAGCATTTT. The variable domain in full, with the rest retrieved from reference TRBV2 and TRBJ1-5, is EPEVTQTPSHQVTQMGQEVILRCVPISNHLYFYWYRQILGQKVEFLVSFYNNEISEKSEIFDDQFSVERPDGSNFTLKIRSTKLEDSAMYFCASSQGLRNQPQHFGDGTRLSIL.

This chain uses TRBV9 with TRBJ2-2; 8 nucleotides line up with TRBD1. Trimming took 4 bases from V and 6 from J; bases not matched to a gene: 14. The CDR3 has 17 amino acids. Germline CDR1 and CDR2: SGDLS and YYNGEE. CDR3 nucleotides: TGTGCCAGCAGCCCACCGCGACAGGGGAGAGGTCCCGGGGAGCTGTTTTTT. As protein: CASSPPRQGRGPGELFF.

This clone was found once. V is TRBV28 and J is TRBJ1-1; possible D gene TRBD1, 6 bases. V shed 10 bases and J shed 5 bases, with 20 bases lying between them. CDR1 MDHEN and CDR2 SYDVKM come from the germline V gene. This CDR3 spans 14 amino acids. The DNA for the CDR3 is TGTGCCACCTCAGGGGCCCACAGCGGTACTGAAGCTTTCTTT. Translating gives CATSGAHSGTEAFF.

This clone was picked up one time. The chain uses TRBV10-2 and TRBJ1-4, with TRBD1 matching 9 bases. With V trimmed by 2 bases and J by 3 bases, 1 base remained unmatched. CDR3 size: 15 residues. Per germline, CDR1 WSHSY and CDR2 SAAADI. CDR3 coding DNA: TGCGCCAGCAGTGAGGGGGACAGGGCTAATGAAAAACTGTTTTTT. The encoded protein is CASSEGDRANEKLFF.

This chain connects TRBV7-3 to TRBJ1-1; 7 bases fit TRBD1. The CDR3 runs 13 residues. V shed 5 bases, J shed 6 bases, and the junction held 6 bases outside the gene matches. Germline V gives CDR1 SGHTA, CDR2 FQGTGA. CDR3 in amino acids: CASSDGTASEAFF. In DNA form, the CDR3 reads TGTGCCAGCAGCGACGGGACAGCCTCTGAAGCTTTCTTT. The full variable domain, completed using reference TRBV7-3 and TRBJ1-1, is GAGVSQTPSNKVTEKGKYVELRCDPISGHTALYWYRQSLGQGPEFLIYFQGTGAADDSGLPNDRFFAVRPEGSVSTLKIQRTERGDSAVYLCASSDGTASEAFFGQGTRLTVV.

This sequence joins TRBV27 and TRBJ2-1, with 12 bases matching TRBD2. V lost 9 bases, J lost 9 bases, and 9 bases stayed unmatched. CDR1 is MNHEY, CDR2 SMNVEV, per germline (reference sequence). CDR3 length: 14 amino acids. CDR3 coding DNA: TGTGCCAGTACCCTAGCGGGAGGGCTGGGTGAGCAGTTCTTC. Protein product: CASTLAGGLGEQFF.

The chain employs TRBV7-9 and TRBJ2-7; D may match TRBD1 or TRBD2 (5 bases each). CDR1 and CDR2 from the germline V gene are SEHNR and FQNEAQ (reference sequence). V shed 5 bases and J shed 3 bases, with 17 bases lying between them. The CDR3 extends over 15 amino acids. CDR3 sequence (DNA): TGTGCCAGCAGCGACAGAGGGCCCTTCTACTACGAGCAGTACTTC. Translation: CASSDRGPFYYEQYF.

This chain connects TRBV7-9 to TRBJ1-4; the match to TRBD1 covers 7 bases. Germline assignment: CDR1 SEHNR and CDR2 FQNEAQ (reference sequence). The V gene end was trimmed by 5 bases and the J gene end by 7 bases; junction bases not matched to a gene: 7. CDR3 length equals 14 residues. This CDR3 reads CASSPPGQPEKLFF. CDR3 coding DNA: TGTGCCAGCAGCCCCCCGGGACAGCCTGAAAAACTGTTTTTT.

This rearrangement joins TRBV11-2 to TRBJ2-5, with D unresolved. Trimming cost V 5 bases and J 1 base, with 11 bases left between them. The CDR3 is made up of 14 amino acids. Germline CDR1 reads SGHAT; CDR2 reads FQNNGV. Here the CDR3 DNA reads TGTGCCAGCAGCCCCCGGGCCCTCCAAGAGACCCAGTACTTC. This encodes CASSPRALQETQYF. Based on the CDR3 plus reference TRBV11-2 and TRBJ2-5, the full variable domain is EAGVAQSPRYKIIEKRQSVAFWCNPISGHATLYWYQQILGQGPKLLIQFQNNGVVDDSQLPKDRFSAERLKGVDSTLKIQPAKLEDSAVYLCASSPRALQETQYFGPGTRLLVL.

The V call is TRBV6-1, the J call TRBJ1-5; D remains unclear. The V end was cut by 1 base, the J end by 0 bases, with 10 bases between. The CDR3 totals 16 residues. Germline-derived CDR1 and CDR2 are MNHNS and SASEGT. The DNA for the CDR3 is TGTGCCAGCAGTGAAGTCGGAGGCTATAGCAATCAGCCCCAGCATTTT. Protein: CASSEVGGYSNQPQHF.

This rearrangement joins TRBV5-6 to TRBJ1-1; no clear D. This CDR3 spans 13 amino acids. The germline V gene has CDR1 SGHDT and CDR2 YYEEEE. V lost 4 bases to trimming and J lost 3 bases, with 10 bases between them. The CDR3, as DNA: TGTGCCAGCAGCCCCGAGTCGGACACTGAAGCTTTCTTT. It is translated as CASSPESDTEAFF.

V and J are TRBV28 and TRBJ2-7; 11 bases match TRBD2. The CDR3 is 16 residues long. After removal of 7 bases from V and 1 base from J, the junction contained 9 bases not matched to a gene. CDR1 and CDR2 (germline): MDHEN, SYDVKM. The CDR3 sequence: CASKGLAETTSYEQYF. CDR3 DNA sequence: TGTGCCAGCAAGGGACTAGCGGAGACAACATCCTACGAGCAGTACTTC. The whole variable domain, filled in from reference TRBV28 and TRBJ2-7, reads DVKVTQSSRYLVKRTGEKVFLECVQDMDHENMFWYRQDPGLGLRLIYFSYDVKMKEKGDIPEGYSVSREKKERFSLILESASTNQTSMYLCASKGLAETTSYEQYFGPGTRLTVT.